This T cell receptor (beta chain) stems from a study of blood T cell repertoires in COVID-19. Study-level information: In each case, the material was cDNA or gDNA derived from T cells, B-cell-depleted T cells, or PBMCs.

It was during active infection that Seattle patients were enrolled and then longitudinally followed. Per the original methods: It was from reference gene primer amplification that nucleated cell counts were estimated. The method was immunoSEQ multiplex PCR; TCRdb's version includes in-frame clones alone and lacks a portion of them. That table supplies the V and J calls and clone size; D and trimming were determined from the DNA. This table holds 300,000 to 450,000 clones, approximately 89% found once. Germline CDR1 reads KGHSH; CDR2 reads LQKENI. This CDR3 is 16 amino acids long. Trimming shortened V by 5 bases and J by 5 bases, and 19 bases separated the two germline ends.

The V and J genes are TRBV18 and TRBJ2-1, with D perhaps matching TRBD1 (7 bases). The sequencing input was peripheral blood. This receptor was identified in a woman aged 60-75 years with COVID-19, enrolled during active disease. CDR3 sequence (DNA): TGTGCCAGCTCATCATTAGGGCAGGGGGGAAACAATGAGCAGTTCTTC. It is translated as CASSSLGQGGNNEQFF.